This TCR beta chain is drawn from a study of cytomegalovirus exposure and HLA in healthy donors. Overall study results and limits: Later analysis identified 16,000 or so TCR beta sequences associated with HLA alleles, using a false discovery rate threshold of 0.05.

Germline V gives CDR1 SQVTM, CDR2 ANQGSEA. This CDR3 spans 15 amino acids. PCR primers comprised 60 Vbeta and 13 Jbeta primers. Sequencing was performed with immunoSEQ multiplex PCR; in TCRdb, only in-frame clones are kept and a portion is missing. The table has over 150,000 clones, more than 60% seen once. Note on this clone: Its antigen is unidentified.

This TCR came from a middle-aged woman in good health and CMV-seronegative. V gene TRBV29-1 combines with J gene TRBJ2-5; tentative D call: TRBD1 (6 bases). The closer fit of TRBJ2-7 to the DNA end suggests the J call may be wrong. Sequenced: PBMCs. As DNA, the CDR3 is TGCAGCGTTGCTCCATTCCGGGACAAGCCCTACGAGCAGTACTTC. Its translation is CSVAPFRDKPYEQYF.